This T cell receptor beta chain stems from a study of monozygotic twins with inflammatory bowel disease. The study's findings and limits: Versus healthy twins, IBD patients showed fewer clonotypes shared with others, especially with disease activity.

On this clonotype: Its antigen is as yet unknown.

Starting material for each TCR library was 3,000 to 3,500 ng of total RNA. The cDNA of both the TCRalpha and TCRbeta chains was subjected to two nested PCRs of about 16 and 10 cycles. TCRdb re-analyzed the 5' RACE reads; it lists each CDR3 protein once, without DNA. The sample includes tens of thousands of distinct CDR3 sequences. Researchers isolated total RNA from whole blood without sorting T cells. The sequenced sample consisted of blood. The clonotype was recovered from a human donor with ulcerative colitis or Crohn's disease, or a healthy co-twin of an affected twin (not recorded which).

The CDR3 loop is CASSTTRDRPLGQYF. The chain employs TRBV28 and TRBJ2-3; checking the TCRdb D call of TRBD1 is not possible without DNA. Germline-derived CDR1 and CDR2 are MDHEN and SYDVKM. The CDR3 has 15 residues.